The following is a TCR beta chain sequence with its context. This sample stems from a study of blood T cell repertoires in COVID-19. Germline values: CDR1 SGHVS, CDR2 FQNEAQ. The CDR3 runs 15 residues. J lost 7 bases, V lost 1 base, and 7 bases had no gene match. The method was immunoSEQ multiplex PCR; TCRdb's version includes in-frame clones alone and lacks a portion of them. The data show 35,000 to 50,000 clones, with roughly 93% seen just once and under 9.5% held by the top ten. The TCR sequence derives from a man aged 50 or older with active COVID-19. The sample comprised peripheral blood. The V and J genes are TRBV7-8 and TRBJ2-3; 8 nucleotides align to TRBD1. CDR3 sequence (DNA): TGTGCCAGCAGCTTAGTAGTGCAGGGGGCTAATACGCAGTATTTT. Translating gives CASSLVVQGANTQYF.